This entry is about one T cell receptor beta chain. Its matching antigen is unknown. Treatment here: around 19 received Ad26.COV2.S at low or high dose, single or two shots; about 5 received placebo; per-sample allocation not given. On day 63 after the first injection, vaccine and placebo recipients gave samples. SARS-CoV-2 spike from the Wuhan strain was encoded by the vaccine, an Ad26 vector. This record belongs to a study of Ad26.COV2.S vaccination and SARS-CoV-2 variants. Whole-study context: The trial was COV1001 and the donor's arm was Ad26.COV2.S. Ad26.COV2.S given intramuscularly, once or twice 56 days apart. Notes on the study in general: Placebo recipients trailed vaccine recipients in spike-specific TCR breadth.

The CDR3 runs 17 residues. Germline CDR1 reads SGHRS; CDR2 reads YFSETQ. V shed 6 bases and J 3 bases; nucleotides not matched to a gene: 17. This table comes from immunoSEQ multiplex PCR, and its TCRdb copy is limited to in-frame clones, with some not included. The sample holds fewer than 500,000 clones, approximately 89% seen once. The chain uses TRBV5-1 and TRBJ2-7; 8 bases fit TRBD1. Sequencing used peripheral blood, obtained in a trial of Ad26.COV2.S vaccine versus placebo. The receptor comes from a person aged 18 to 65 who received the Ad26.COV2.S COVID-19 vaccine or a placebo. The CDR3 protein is CASTTWYKDRAVYEQYV. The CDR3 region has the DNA TGCGCCAGCACCACTTGGTATAAGGACAGGGCTGTCTACGAGCAGTACGTC.